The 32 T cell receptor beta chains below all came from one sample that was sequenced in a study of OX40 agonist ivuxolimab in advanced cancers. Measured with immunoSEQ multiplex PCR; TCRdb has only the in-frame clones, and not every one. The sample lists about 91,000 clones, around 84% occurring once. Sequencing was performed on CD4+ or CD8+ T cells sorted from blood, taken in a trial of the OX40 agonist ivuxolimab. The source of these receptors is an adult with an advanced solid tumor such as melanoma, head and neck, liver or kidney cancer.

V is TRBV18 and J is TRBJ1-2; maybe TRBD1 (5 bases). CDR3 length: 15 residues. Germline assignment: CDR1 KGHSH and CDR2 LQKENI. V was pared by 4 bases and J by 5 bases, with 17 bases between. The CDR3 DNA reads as TGTGCCAGCTCACTCCGGCAGGACACCTCTTATGGCTACACCTTC. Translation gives CASSLRQDTSYGYTF.

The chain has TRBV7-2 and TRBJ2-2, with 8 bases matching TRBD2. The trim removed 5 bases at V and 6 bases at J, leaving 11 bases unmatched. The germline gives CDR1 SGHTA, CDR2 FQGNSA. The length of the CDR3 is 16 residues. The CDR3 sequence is CASSPQSGLGSGELFF. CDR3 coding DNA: TGTGCCAGCAGCCCCCAATCGGGACTAGGGTCCGGGGAGCTGTTTTTT.

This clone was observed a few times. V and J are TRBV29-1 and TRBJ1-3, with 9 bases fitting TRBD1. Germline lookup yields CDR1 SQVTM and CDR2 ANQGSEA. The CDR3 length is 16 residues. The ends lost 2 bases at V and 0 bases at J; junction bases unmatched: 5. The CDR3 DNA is TGCAGCGTTGAATCTATGACAGGGGGCTCTGGAAACACCATATATTTT. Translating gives CSVESMTGGSGNTIYF.

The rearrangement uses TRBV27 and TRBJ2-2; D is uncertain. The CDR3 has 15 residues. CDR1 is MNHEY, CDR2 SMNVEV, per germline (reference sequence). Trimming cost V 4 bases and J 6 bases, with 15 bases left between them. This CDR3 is CASSSPLLRSGELFF. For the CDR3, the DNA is TGTGCCAGCAGTTCCCCCTTGCTGCGTTCCGGGGAGCTGTTTTTT.

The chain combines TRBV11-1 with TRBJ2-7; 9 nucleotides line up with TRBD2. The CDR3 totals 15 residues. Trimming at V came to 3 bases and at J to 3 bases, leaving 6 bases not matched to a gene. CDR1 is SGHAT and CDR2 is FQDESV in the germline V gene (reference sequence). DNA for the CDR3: TGTGCCAGCAGCTTTTCCGGGACTAGCAACTACGAGCAGTACTTC. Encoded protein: CASSFSGTSNYEQYF.

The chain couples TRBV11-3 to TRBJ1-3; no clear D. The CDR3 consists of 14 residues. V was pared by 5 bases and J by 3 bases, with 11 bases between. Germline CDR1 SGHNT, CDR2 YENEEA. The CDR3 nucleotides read TGTGCCAGCAGCGATGGTGGGGTTGGAAACACCATATATTTT. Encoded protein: CASSDGGVGNTIYF. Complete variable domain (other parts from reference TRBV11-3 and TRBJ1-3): EAGVVQSPRYKIIEKKQPVAFWCNPISGHNTLYWYLQNLGQGPELLIRYENEEAVDDSQLPKDRFSAERLKGVDSTLKIQPAELGDSAVYLCASSDGGVGNTIYFGEGSWLTVV.

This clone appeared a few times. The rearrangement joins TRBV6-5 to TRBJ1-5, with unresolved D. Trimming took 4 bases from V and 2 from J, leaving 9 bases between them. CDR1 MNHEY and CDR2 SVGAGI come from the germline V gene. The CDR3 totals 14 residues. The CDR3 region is CASSSRRGNQPQHF. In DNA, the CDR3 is TGTGCCAGCAGTTCCCGACGGGGCAATCAGCCCCAGCATTTT.

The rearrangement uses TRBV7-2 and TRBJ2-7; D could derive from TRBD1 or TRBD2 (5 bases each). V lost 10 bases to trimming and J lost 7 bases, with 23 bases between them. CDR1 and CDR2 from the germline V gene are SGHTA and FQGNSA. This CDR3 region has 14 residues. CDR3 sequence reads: CATGPGGQSGEQYF. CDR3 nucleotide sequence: TGTGCCACGGGACCCGGAGGACAATCGGGTGAGCAGTACTTC.

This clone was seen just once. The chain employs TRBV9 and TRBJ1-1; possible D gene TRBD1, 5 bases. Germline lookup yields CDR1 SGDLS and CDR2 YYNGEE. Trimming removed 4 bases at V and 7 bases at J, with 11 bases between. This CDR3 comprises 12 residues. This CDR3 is CASSPWDLEAFF. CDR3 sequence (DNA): TGTGCCAGCAGCCCGTGGGACCTTGAAGCTTTCTTT.

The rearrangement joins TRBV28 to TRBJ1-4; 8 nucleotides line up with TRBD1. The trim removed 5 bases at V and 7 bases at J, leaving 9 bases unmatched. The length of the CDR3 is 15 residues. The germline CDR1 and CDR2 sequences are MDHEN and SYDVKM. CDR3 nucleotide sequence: TGTGCCAGCAGTCTTTACCAGGGGGCTGGTGAAAAACTGTTTTTT. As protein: CASSLYQGAGEKLFF.

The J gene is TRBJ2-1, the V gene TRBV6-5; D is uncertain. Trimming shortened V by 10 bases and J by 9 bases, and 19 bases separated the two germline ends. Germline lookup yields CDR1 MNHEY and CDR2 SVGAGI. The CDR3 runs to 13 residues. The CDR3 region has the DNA TGTGCCACGCGAGAACATCTTTTCGGTGAGCAGTTCTTC. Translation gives CATREHLFGEQFF.

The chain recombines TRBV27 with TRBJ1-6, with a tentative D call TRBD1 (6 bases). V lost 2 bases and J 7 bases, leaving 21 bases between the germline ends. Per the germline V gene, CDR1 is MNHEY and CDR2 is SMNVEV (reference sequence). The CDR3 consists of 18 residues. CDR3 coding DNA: TGTGCCAGCAGTTTAGGACAAGGGCGGACAGCTGGGAATTCACCCCTCCACTTT. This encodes CASSLGQGRTAGNSPLHF.

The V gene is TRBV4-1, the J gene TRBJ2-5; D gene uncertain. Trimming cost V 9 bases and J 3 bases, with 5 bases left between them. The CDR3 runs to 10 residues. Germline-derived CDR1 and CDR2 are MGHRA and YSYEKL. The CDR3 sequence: CAREKETQYF. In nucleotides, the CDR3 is TGCGCCAGAGAGAAAGAGACCCAGTACTTC.

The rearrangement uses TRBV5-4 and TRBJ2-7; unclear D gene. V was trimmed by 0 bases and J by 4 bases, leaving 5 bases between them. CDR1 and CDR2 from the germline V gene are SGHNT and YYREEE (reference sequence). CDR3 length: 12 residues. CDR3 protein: CASSLVGYEQYF. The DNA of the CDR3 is TGTGCCAGCAGCTTGGTGGGGTACGAGCAGTACTTC.

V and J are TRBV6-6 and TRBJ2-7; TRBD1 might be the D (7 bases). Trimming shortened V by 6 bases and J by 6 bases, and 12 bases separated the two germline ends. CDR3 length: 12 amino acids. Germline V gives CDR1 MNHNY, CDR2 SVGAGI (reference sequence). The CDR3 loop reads CASSHRGGEQYV. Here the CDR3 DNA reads TGTGCCAGCAGCCACAGGGGAGGCGAGCAGTACGTC.

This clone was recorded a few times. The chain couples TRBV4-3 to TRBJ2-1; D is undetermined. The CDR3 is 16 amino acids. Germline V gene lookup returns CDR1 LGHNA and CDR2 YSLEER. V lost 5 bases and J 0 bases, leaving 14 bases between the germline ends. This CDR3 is CASSSRTATSYNEQFF. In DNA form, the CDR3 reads TGCGCCAGCAGCTCAAGGACGGCGACCTCCTACAATGAGCAGTTCTTC.

The CDR3 sequence: CASYPRGGLNSPLHF. The CDR3 DNA follows: TGTGCCAGCTATCCTCGCGGGGGCCTTAATTCACCCCTCCACTTT. The chain combines TRBV28 with TRBJ1-6, with D perhaps matching TRBD1 (6 bases). The CDR3 sequence is 15 residues long. The germline gives CDR1 MDHEN, CDR2 SYDVKM. The V and J ends lost 8 bases and 6 bases respectively, with 17 bases between them.

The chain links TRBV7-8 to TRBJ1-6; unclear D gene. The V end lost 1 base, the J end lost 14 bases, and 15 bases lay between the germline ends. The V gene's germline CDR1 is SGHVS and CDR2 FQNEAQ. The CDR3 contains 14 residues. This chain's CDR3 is CASSLEGPVQSLHF. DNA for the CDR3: TGTGCCAGCAGCTTAGAAGGACCGGTTCAATCCCTCCACTTT.

CDR3: CASSSDRYTEAFF. For the CDR3, the DNA is TGTGCCAGCAGTTCGGACAGATACACTGAAGCTTTCTTT. The chain recombines TRBV28 with TRBJ1-1; D is perhaps TRBD1 (6 bases). Trimming pared 4 bases from V and 3 bases from J, leaving 9 bases between. There are 13 residues in the CDR3. Germline CDR1 and CDR2: MDHEN and SYDVKM.

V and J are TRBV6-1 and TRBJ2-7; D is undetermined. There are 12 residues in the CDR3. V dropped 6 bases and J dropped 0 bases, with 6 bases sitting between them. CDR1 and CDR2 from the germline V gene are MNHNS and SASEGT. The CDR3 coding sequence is TGTGCCAGCAGCACTTACTCCTACGAGCAGTACGTC. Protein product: CASSTYSYEQYV.

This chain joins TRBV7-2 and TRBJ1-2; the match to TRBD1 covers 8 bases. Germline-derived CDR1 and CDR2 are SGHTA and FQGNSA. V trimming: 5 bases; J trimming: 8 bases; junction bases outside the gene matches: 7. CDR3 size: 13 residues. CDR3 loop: CASSSQGARGYTF. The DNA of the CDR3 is TGTGCCAGCAGCAGCCAGGGGGCGCGAGGCTACACCTTC.

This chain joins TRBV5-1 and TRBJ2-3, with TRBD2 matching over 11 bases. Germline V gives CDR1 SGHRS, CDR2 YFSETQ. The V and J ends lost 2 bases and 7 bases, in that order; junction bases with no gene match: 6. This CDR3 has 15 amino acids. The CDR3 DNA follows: TGCGCCAGCAGCTTTGGTAGCGGGGGGGCGAATACGCAGTATTTT. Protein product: CASSFGSGGANTQYF.

The CDR3 DNA reads as TGTGCCAGCAGCCAAGATCAGGGACTAGCGGGGGGAACCTACGAGCAGTACTTC. Its protein product is CASSQDQGLAGGTYEQYF. The rearrangement links TRBV4-2 to TRBJ2-7; 15 nucleotides agree with TRBD2. CDR1 is LGHNA, CDR2 YNFKEQ, per germline. The CDR3 covers 18 residues. The V gene end was trimmed by 0 bases and the J gene end by 2 bases; junction bases not matched to a gene: 5.

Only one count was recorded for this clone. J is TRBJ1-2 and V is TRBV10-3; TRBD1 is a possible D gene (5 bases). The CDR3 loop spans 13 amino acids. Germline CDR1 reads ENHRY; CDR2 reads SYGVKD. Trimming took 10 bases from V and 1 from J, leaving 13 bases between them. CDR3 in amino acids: CASREDSNYGYTF. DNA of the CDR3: TGTGCCAGCAGGGAAGACAGTAACTATGGCTACACCTTC.

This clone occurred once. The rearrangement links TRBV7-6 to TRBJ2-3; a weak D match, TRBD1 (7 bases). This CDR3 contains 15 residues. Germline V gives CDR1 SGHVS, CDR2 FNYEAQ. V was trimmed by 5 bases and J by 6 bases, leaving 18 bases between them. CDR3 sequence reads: CASSPYQGGRDTQYF. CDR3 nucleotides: TGTGCCAGCAGCCCGTACCAGGGGGGCAGGGATACGCAGTATTTT. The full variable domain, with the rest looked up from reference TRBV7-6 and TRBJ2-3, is GAGVSQSPRYKVTKRGQDVALRCDPISGHVSLYWYRQALGQGPEFLTYFNYEAQQDKSGLPNDRFSAERPEGSISTLTIQRTEQRDSAMYRCASSPYQGGRDTQYFGPGTRLTVL.

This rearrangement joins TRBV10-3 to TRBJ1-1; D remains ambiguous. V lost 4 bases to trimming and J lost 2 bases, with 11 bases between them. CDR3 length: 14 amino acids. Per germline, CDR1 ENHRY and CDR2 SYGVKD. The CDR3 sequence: CAISAGVPNTEAFF. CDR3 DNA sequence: TGTGCCATCAGTGCCGGGGTGCCAAACACTGAAGCTTTCTTT.

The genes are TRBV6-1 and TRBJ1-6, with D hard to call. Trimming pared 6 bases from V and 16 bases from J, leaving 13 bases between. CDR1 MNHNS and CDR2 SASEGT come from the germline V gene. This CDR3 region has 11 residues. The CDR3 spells CASRSGPTLHF. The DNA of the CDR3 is TGTGCCAGCAGGTCCGGGCCCACGCTCCACTTT.

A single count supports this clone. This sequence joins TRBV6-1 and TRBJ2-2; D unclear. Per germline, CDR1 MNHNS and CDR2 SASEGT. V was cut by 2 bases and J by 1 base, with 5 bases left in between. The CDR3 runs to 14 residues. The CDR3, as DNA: TGTGCCAGCAGTGAACATTTGAACACCGGGGAGCTGTTTTTT. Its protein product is CASSEHLNTGELFF.

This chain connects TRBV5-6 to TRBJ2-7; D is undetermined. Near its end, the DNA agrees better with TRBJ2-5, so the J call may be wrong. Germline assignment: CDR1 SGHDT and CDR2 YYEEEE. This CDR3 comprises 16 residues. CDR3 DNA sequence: TGTGCCAGCAGCCCCACGTGGACGGCGTGGGGAGAGACCCAGTACTTC. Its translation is CASSPTWTAWGETQYF.

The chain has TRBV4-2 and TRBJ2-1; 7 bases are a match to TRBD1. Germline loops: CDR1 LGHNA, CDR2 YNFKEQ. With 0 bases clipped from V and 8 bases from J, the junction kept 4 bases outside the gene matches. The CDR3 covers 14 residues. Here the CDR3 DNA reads TGTGCCAGCAGCCAAGAACAGGGGCGGGATGAGCAGTTCTTC. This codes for CASSQEQGRDEQFF.

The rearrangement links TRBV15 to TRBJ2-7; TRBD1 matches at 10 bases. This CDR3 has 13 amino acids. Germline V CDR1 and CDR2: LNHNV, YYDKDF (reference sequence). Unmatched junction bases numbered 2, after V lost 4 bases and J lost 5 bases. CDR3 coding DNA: TGTGCCACCAGCACAGGGACAGGGGACGAGCAGTACTTC. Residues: CATSTGTGDEQYF.

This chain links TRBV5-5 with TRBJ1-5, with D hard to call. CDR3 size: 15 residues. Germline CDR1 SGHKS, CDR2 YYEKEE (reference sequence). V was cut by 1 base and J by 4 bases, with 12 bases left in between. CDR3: CASSLNGENNQPQHF. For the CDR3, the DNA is TGTGCCAGCAGCTTGAACGGGGAAAATAATCAGCCCCAGCATTTT.